The subject of this entry is one T cell receptor (beta chain). CDR1 is SQVTM, CDR2 ANQGSEA, per germline. The CDR3 length is 13 residues. The trim removed 7 bases at V and 6 bases at J, leaving 7 bases unmatched. These data come from a study of blood T cell repertoires in COVID-19. TCRdb keeps only in-frame clones here, not all; method: immunoSEQ multiplex PCR. The sample shows some 73,000 clones, approximately 90% of them seen only once. This receptor was taken from a human donor in a cohort sampled during active COVID-19. This rearrangement joins TRBV29-1 to TRBJ1-4; TRBD1 matches 8 bases. Sequenced input: peripheral blood. CDR3 amino acids: CSAGQGLDEKLFF. The CDR3 coding sequence is TGCAGCGCCGGACAGGGTCTGGATGAAAAACTGTTTTTT.